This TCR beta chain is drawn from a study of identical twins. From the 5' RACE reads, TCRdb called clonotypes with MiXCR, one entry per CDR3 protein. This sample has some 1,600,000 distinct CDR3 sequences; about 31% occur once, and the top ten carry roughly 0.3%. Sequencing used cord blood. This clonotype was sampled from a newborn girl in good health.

The CDR3 sequence: CASSIKEAQYF. CDR3 DNA: TGCGCCAGCAGCATCAAGGAGGCCCAGTACTTC. The gene calls are TRBV10-2 and TRBJ2-7, with D possibly TRBD2 on 5 matching bases. The germline V gene has CDR1 WSHSY and CDR2 SAAADI. The CDR3 consists of 11 residues. V gave up 6 bases and J gave up 10 bases, with 13 bases separating them.